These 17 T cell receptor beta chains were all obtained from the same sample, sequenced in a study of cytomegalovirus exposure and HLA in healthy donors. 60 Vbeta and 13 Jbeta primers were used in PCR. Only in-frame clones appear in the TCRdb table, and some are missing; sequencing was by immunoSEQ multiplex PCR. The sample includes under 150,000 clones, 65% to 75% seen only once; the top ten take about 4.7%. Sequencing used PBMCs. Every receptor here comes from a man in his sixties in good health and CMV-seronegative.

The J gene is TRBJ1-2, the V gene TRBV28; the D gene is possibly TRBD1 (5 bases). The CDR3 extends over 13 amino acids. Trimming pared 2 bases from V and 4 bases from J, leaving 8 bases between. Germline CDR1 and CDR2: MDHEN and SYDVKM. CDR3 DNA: TGTGCCAGCAGTTTAGGGACTCCCTATGGCTACACCTTC. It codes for CASSLGTPYGYTF.

CDR3 in amino acids: CASSFAGAGEKLFF. CDR3 bases: TGTGCCAGCAGCTTCGCGGGGGCAGGAGAAAAACTGTTTTTT. This chain joins TRBV7-9 and TRBJ1-4, with D maybe TRBD1 (6 bases). CDR1 and CDR2 (germline): SEHNR, FQNEAQ (reference sequence). Trimming pared 3 bases from V and 8 bases from J, leaving 13 bases between. The CDR3 is 14 residues long.

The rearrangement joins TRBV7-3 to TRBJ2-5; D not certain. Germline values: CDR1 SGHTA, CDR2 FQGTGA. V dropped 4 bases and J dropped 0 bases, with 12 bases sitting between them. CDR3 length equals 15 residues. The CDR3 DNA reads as TGTGCCAGCAGCTCCTCAGGCGCCGACCAAGAGACCCAGTACTTC. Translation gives CASSSSGADQETQYF.

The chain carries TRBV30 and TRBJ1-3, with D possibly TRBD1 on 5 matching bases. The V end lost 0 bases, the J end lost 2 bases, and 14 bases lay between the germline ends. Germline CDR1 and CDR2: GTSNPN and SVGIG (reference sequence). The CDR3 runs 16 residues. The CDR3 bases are TGTGCCTGGAGTGTTAGGGGAGGTGTCGCTGGAAACACCATATATTTT. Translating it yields CAWSVRGGVAGNTIYF. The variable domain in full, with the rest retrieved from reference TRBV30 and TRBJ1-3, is SQTIHQWPATLVQPVGSPLSLECTVEGTSNPNLYWYRQAAGRGLQLLFYSVGIGQISSEVPQNLSASRPQDRQFILSSKKLLLSDSGFYLCAWSVRGGVAGNTIYFGEGSWLTVV.

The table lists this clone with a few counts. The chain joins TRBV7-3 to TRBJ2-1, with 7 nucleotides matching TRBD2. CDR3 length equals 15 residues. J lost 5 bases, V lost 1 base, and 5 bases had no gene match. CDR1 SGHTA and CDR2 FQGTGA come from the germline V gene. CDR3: CASSLNAGADNEQFF. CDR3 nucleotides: TGTGCCAGCAGCTTAAACGCGGGAGCGGACAATGAGCAGTTCTTC.

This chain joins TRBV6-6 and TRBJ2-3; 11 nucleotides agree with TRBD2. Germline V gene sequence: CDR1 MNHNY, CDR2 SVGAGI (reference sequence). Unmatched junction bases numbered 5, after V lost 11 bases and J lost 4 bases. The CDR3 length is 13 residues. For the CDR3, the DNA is TGTGCCGGGCGGACTAGCGGGTCAGATACGCAGTATTTT. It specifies CAGRTSGSDTQYF.

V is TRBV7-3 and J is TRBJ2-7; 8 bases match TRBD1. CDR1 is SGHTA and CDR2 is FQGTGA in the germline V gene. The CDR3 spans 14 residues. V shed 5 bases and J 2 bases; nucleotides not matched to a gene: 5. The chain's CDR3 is CASSQGDRPYEQYF. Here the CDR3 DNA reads TGTGCCAGCAGCCAAGGGGACAGGCCCTACGAGCAGTACTTC.

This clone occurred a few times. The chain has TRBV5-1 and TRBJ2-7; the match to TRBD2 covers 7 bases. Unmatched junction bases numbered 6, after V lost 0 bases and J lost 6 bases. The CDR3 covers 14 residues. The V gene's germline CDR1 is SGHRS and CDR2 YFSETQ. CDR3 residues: CASSLGLAYGEQYF. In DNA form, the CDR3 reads TGCGCCAGCAGCTTGGGACTAGCCTACGGCGAGCAGTACTTC.

In DNA form, the CDR3 reads TGTGCCAGTGTCCCGACAGGGGGAGGGAATCAGCCCCAGCATTTT. It codes for CASVPTGGGNQPQHF. The V gene is TRBV19, the J gene TRBJ1-5; 9 nucleotides line up with TRBD1. J lost 4 bases, V lost 8 bases, and 9 bases had no gene match. Germline-derived CDR1 and CDR2 are LNHDA and SQIVND (reference sequence). The CDR3 loop spans 15 amino acids.

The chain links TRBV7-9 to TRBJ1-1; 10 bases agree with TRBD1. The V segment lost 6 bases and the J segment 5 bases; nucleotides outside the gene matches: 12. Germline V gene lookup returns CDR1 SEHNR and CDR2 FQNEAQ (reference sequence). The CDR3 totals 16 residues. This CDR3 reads CASSQGDRGRGTEAFF. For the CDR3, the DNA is TGTGCCAGCAGTCAAGGCGACAGGGGGCGCGGGACTGAAGCTTTCTTT.

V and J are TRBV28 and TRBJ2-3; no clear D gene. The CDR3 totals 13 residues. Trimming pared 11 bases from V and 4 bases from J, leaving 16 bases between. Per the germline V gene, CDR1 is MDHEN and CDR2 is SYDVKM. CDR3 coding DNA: TGTGCCGTCCGAGGCCAAGTCTCAGATACGCAGTATTTT. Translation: CAVRGQVSDTQYF.

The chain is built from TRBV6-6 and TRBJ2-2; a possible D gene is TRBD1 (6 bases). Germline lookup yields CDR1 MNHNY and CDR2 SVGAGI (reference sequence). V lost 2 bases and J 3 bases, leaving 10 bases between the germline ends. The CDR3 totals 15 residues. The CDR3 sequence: CASSYRGKDTGELFF. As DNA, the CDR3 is TGTGCCAGCAGTTACAGGGGGAAGGACACCGGGGAGCTGTTTTTT.

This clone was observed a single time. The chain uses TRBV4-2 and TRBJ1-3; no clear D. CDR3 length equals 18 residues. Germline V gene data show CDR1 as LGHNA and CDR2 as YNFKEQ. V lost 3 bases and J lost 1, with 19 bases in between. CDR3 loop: CASSHTRERGTSGNTIYF. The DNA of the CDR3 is TGTGCCAGCAGCCATACCCGGGAAAGAGGAACTTCTGGAAACACCATATATTTT.

DNA of the CDR3: TGTGCCAGCAACCCCAGGGCCGCTGGGGCCAACGTCCTGACTTTC. It encodes CASNPRAAGANVLTF. The chain couples TRBV28 to TRBJ2-6; possible D gene TRBD1, 5 bases. V lost 7 bases and J 2 bases, leaving 12 bases between the germline ends. Per germline, CDR1 MDHEN and CDR2 SYDVKM. The CDR3 runs to 15 residues.

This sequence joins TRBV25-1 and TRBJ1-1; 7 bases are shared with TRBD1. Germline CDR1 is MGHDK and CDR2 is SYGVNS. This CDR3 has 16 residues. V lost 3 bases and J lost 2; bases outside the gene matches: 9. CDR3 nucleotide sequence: TGTGCCAGCAGTGATCCTCCCCACAGGGGAAACACTGAAGCTTTCTTT. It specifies CASSDPPHRGNTEAFF.

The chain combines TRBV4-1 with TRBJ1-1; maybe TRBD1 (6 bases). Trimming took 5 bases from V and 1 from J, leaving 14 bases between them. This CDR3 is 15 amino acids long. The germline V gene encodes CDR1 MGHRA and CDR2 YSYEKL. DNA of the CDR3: TGCGCCAGCAGCTCTCAGCAGGGGACGAACACTGAAGCTTTCTTT. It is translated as CASSSQQGTNTEAFF.

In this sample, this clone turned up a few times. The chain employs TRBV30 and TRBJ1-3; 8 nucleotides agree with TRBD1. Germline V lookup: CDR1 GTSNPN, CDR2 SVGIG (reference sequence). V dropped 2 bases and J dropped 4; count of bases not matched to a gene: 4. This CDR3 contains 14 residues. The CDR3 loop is CAWSTGQGGNTIYF. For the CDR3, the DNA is TGTGCCTGGAGTACCGGACAGGGAGGAAACACCATATATTTT.